Listed below are T cell receptor beta chains from one sample, sequenced in a study of neurological immune-mediated disorders. TCRdb ran MiXCR on the 5' RACE reads and lists one entry per CDR3 protein. In the table there are 80,000 to 100,000 distinct CDR3 sequences, around 3.5% of which are singletons. Material: PBMCs. All receptors derive from a woman aged 50 to 60 with multiple sclerosis. Both conserved end residues are part of each CDR3. Each record gives: V gene, D gene, J gene, clone size, CDR3 DNA, CDR3 protein. The D gene is left open where the match is weak. The listing skips clone size in some rows; elsewhere it reads once, few, many or a size class.

V: TRBV5-1
D: TRBD2
J: TRBJ2-5
size: many
DNA: TGCGCCAGCAGCTTGGGACTAGCGGGGACACAAGAGACCCAGTACTTC
CDR3: CASSLGLAGTQETQYF

V: TRBV20-1
D: -
J: TRBJ1-1
size: many
DNA: TGCAGTGCTTTACAGGGAATGAACACTGAAGCTTTCTTT
CDR3: CSALQGMNTEAFF

V: TRBV18
D: -
J: TRBJ2-5
size: -
DNA: TGTGCCAGCTCAAACCGGGACACGAACCAGTACTTC
CDR3: CASSNRDTNQYF

V: TRBV7-2
D: TRBD1
J: TRBJ2-7
size: many
DNA: TGTGCCAGCAGCTTAGAACAGGGGGCCCCGGAGGAGCAGTACTTC
CDR3: CASSLEQGAPEEQYF

V: TRBV6-2/TRBV6-3
D: -
J: TRBJ2-4
size: -
DNA: TGTGCCAGCAGCCTCCTTGGACGGAGGCTAGCCAAAAACATTCAGTACTTC
CDR3: CASSLLGRRLAKNIQYF

V: TRBV7-3
D: -
J: TRBJ1-2
size: many
DNA: TGTGCCAGCAGCTTAGGGCTGGGACCGAACTACAGGGATCCCCTCCTCTATGGCTACACCTTC
CDR3: CASSLGLGPNYRDPLLYGYTF

V: TRBV7-8
D: -
J: TRBJ2-3
size: -
DNA: TGTGCCAGCAGCGCCCCCCGGGAAGATACGCAGTATTTT
CDR3: CASSAPREDTQYF

V: TRBV6-6
D: -
J: TRBJ1-2
size: many
DNA: TGTGCCAGCAGTTACTCCCACAGGGAGGTTAAGGATGGCTACACCTTC
CDR3: CASSYSHREVKDGYTF

V: TRBV18
D: -
J: TRBJ2-3
size: many
DNA: TGTGCCAGCTCACCGTCTAGGGGAGGACACACAGATACGCAGTATTTT
CDR3: CASSPSRGGHTDTQYF

V: TRBV9
D: TRBD2
J: TRBJ2-5
size: many
DNA: TGTGCCAGCAGCCTCAAGGGCGGGGGATCCGGTGAGACCCAGTACTTC
CDR3: CASSLKGGGSGETQYF

V: TRBV12-3/TRBV12-4
D: -
J: TRBJ1-2
size: many
DNA: TGTGCCAGCAGTGACAGGTTTGGCTATGGCTACACCTTC
CDR3: CASSDRFGYGYTF

V: TRBV7-2
D: TRBD1
J: TRBJ1-2
size: many
DNA: TGTGCCAGCAGCTTAAGACAGGGGGCGGATGGCTACACCTTC
CDR3: CASSLRQGADGYTF

V: TRBV9
D: TRBD1
J: TRBJ1-3
size: -
DNA: TGTGCCAGCAGCATTCGGACAGGGGGATTCGGAAAAAACATATATTTT
CDR3: CASSIRTGGFGKNIYF

V: TRBV5-1
D: -
J: TRBJ1-1
size: many
DNA: TGCGCCAGCAGAGGTGTCGGCACTGAAGCTTTCTTT
CDR3: CASRGVGTEAFF